This TCR beta chain derives from a study of cytomegalovirus exposure and HLA in healthy donors. Whole-study context: HLA-typed donors were the source of approximately 85 million unique TCRs held in an early data release.

There are a few counts of this clone. This CDR3 is built from 15 residues. In germline, CDR1 is MNHEY, CDR2 SMNVEV (reference sequence). With 2 bases clipped from V and 5 bases from J, the junction kept 7 bases outside the gene matches. 13 Jbeta primers and 60 Vbeta primers were used for the PCR. Some clones are missing from TCRdb's copy, which holds only in-frame ones; the method was immunoSEQ multiplex PCR. The sample lists around 77,000 clones, approximately 80% occurring once. V gene TRBV27 combines with J gene TRBJ2-7; 9 bases align to TRBD2. The sequenced material came from PBMCs. This TCR was sampled from a middle-aged man in good health and CMV-seronegative. The CDR3 loop is CASSLRGGAKNEQYF. In DNA form, the CDR3 reads TGTGCCAGCAGTTTACGCGGGGGGGCAAAGAACGAGCAGTACTTC.